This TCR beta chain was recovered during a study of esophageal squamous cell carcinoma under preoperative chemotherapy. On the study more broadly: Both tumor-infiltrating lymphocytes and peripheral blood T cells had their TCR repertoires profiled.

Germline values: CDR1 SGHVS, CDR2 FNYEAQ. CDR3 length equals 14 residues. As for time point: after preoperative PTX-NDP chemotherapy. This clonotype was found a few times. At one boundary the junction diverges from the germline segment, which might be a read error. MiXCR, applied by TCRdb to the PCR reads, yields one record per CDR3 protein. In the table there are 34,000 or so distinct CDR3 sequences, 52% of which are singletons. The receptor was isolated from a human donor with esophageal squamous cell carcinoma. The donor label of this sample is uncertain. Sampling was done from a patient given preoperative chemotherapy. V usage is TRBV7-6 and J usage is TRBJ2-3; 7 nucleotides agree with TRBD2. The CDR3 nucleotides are TGTGCCGGCAGCTGGGGGGGGGTCACAGAGACGCAGTATTTT. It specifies CAGSWGGVTETQYF.